The rows below give T cell receptor beta chains drawn from one sample of a study of blood T cells in healthy people across ages. TCRdb processed the 5' RACE reads anew with MiXCR; each CDR3 protein has one entry. The sample comprises some 1,800,000 distinct CDR3 sequences, roughly 43% of which are singletons, and 23% rests with the top ten. The sequenced sample consisted of blood. These receptors were taken from a human donor in good health. CDR3s include the opening cysteine and the closing phenylalanine or tryptophan. D genes are given only for firm matches.

CDR3aa: CASGGLYQETQYF
v_gene: TRBV9
d_gene: NA
j_gene: TRBJ2-5

CDR3aa: CASNLVDGVNSPLHF
v_gene: TRBV5-1
d_gene: NA
j_gene: TRBJ1-6

CDR3aa: CASSPPSGGSETQYF
v_gene: TRBV18
d_gene: TRBD2
j_gene: TRBJ2-5

CDR3aa: CASSDTLGLRGNAIYF
v_gene: TRBV6-1
d_gene: NA
j_gene: TRBJ1-3

CDR3aa: CASSRDRGLWEQYF
v_gene: TRBV7-2
d_gene: TRBD1
j_gene: TRBJ2-7

CDR3aa: CASRGTVTGGYTF
v_gene: TRBV27
d_gene: TRBD1
j_gene: TRBJ1-2

CDR3aa: CSARWGVWSNTGELFF
v_gene: TRBV20-1
d_gene: NA
j_gene: TRBJ2-2

CDR3aa: CASSTGDSYNEKLFF
v_gene: TRBV9
d_gene: TRBD1
j_gene: TRBJ1-4

CDR3aa: CASGRTGEDNEQFF
v_gene: TRBV12-3/TRBV12-4
d_gene: NA
j_gene: TRBJ2-1

CDR3aa: CASSLVGRRDQETQYF
v_gene: TRBV7-2
d_gene: NA
j_gene: TRBJ2-5